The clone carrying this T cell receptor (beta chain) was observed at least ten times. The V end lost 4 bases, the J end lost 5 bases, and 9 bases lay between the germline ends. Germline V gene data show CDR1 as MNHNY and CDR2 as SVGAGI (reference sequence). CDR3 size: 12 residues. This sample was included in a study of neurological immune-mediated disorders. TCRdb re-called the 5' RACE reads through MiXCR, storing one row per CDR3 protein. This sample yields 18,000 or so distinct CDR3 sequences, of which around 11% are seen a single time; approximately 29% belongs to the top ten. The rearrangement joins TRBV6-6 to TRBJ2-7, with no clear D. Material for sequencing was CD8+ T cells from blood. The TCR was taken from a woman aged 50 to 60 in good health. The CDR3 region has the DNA TGTGCCAGCAGTTGGGTCAGTAACGAGCAGTACTTC. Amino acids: CASSWVSNEQYF.